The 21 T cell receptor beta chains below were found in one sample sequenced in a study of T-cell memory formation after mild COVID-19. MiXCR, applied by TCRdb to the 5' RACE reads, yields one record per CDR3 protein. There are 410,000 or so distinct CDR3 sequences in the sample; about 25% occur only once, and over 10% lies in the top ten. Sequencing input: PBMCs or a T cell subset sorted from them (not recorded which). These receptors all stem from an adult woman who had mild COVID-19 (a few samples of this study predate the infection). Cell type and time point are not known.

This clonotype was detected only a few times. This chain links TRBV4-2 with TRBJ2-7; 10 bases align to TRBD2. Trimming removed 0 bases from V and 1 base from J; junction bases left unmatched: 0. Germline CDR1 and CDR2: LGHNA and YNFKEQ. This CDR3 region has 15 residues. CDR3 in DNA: TGTGCCAGCAGCCAAGAACTAGCGGGATCCTACGAGCAGTACTTC. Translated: CASSQELAGSYEQYF.

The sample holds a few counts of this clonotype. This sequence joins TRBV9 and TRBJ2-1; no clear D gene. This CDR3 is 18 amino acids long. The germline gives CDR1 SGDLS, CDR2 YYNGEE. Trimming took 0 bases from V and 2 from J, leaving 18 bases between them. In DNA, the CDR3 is TGTGCCAGCAGCGTAGAGGAACCTTTTGGGGTCCCCTACAATGAGCAGTTCTTC. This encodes CASSVEEPFGVPYNEQFF. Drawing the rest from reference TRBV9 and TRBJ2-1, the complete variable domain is DSGVTQTPKHLITATGQRVTLRCSPRSGDLSVYWYQQSLDQGLQFLIQYYNGEERAKGNILERFSAQQFPDLHSELNLSSLELGDSALYFCASSVEEPFGVPYNEQFFGPGTRLTVL.

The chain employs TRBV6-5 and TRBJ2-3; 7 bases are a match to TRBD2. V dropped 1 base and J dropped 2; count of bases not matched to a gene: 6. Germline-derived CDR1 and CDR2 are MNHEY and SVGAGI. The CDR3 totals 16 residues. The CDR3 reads CASSYFSGTNTDTQYF. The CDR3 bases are TGTGCCAGCAGTTACTTTAGTGGGACTAACACAGATACGCAGTATTTT.

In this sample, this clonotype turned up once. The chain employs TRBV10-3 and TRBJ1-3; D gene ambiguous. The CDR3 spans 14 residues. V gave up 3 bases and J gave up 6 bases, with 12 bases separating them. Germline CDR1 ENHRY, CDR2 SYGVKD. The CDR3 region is CAISERHTLNTIYF. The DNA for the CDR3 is TGTGCCATCAGTGAAAGGCATACCTTAAACACCATATATTTT.

CDR3 sequence reads: CASSTGTGVQETQYF. Written as DNA, the CDR3 is TGTGCCAGCAGTACCGGGACAGGGGTCCAAGAGACCCAGTACTTC. The chain has TRBV6-6 and TRBJ2-5; 10 bases fit TRBD1. V shed 5 bases and J 1 base; nucleotides not matched to a gene: 4. The germline V gene has CDR1 MNHNY and CDR2 SVGAGI (reference sequence). This CDR3 comprises 15 residues.

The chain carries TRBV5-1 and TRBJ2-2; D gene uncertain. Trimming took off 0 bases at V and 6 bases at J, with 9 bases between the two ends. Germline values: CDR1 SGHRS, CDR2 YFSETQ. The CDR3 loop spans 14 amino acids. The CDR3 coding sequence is TGCGCCAGCAGCTTGGCCGTCGCGTCCGGGGAGCTGTTTTTT. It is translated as CASSLAVASGELFF.

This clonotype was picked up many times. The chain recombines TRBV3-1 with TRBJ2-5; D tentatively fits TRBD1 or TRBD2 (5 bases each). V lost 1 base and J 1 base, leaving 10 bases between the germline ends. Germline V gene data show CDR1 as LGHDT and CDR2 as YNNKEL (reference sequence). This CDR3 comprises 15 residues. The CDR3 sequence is CASSQVGTLQETQYF. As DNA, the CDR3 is TGTGCCAGCAGCCAAGTCGGGACCCTCCAAGAGACCCAGTACTTC.

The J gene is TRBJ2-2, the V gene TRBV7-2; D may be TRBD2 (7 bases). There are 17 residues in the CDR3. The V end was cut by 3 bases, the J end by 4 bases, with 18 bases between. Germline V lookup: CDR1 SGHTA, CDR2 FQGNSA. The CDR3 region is CASSFFGGGSVTGELFF. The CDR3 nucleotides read TGTGCCAGCAGCTTCTTCGGGGGCGGGAGTGTCACCGGGGAGCTGTTTTTT.

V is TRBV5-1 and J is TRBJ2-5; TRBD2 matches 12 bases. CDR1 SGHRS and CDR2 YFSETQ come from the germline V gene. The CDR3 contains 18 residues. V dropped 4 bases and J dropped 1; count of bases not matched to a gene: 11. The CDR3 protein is CASSAEPGLAGFQETQYF. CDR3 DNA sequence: TGCGCCAGCAGCGCGGAACCGGGACTAGCGGGTTTCCAAGAGACCCAGTACTTC.

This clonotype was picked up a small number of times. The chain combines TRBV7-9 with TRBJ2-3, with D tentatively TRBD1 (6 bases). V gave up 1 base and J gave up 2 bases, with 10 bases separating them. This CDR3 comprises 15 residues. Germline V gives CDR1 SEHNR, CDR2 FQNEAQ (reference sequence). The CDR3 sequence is CASSLVPGVTDTQYF. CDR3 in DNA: TGTGCCAGCAGCTTAGTACCAGGGGTCACAGATACGCAGTATTTT.

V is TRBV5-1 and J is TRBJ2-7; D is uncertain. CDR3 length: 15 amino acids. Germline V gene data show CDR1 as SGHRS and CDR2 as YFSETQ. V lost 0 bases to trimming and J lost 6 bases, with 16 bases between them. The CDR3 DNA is TGCGCCAGCAGCTTGGTCGCGCAGCAAGGCAGCGAGCAGTACTTC. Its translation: CASSLVAQQGSEQYF. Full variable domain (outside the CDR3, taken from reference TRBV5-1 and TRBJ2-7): KAGVTQTPRYLIKTRGQQVTLSCSPISGHRSVSWYQQTPGQGLQFLFEYFSETQRNKGNFPGRFSGRQFSNSRSEMNVSTLELGDSALYLCASSLVAQQGSEQYFGPGTRLTVT.

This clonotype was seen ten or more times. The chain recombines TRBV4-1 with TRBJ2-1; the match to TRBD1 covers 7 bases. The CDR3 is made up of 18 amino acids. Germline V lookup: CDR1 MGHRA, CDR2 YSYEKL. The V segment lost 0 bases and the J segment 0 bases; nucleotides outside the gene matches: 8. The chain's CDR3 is CASSQEPGQATSYNEQFF. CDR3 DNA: TGCGCCAGCAGCCAAGAGCCAGGACAGGCAACCTCCTACAATGAGCAGTTCTTC.

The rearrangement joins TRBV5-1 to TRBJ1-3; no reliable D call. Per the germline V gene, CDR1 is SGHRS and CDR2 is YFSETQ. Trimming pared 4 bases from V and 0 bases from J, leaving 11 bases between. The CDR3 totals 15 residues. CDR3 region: CASSLGLVSGNTIYF. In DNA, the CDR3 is TGCGCCAGCAGCCTCGGTTTAGTCTCTGGAAACACCATATATTTT.

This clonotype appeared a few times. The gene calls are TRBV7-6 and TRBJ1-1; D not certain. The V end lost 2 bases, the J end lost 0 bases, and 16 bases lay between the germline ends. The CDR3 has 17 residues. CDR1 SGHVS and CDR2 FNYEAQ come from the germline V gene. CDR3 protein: CASSLSVGRAMNTEAFF. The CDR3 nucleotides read TGTGCCAGCAGCTTAAGCGTAGGGAGGGCGATGAACACTGAAGCTTTCTTT. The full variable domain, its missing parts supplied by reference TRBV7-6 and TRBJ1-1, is GAGVSQSPRYKVTKRGQDVALRCDPISGHVSLYWYRQALGQGPEFLTYFNYEAQQDKSGLPNDRFSAERPEGSISTLTIQRTEQRDSAMYRCASSLSVGRAMNTEAFFGQGTRLTVV.

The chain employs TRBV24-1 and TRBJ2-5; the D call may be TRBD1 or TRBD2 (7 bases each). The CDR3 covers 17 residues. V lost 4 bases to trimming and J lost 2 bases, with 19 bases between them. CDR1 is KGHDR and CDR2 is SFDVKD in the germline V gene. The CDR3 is CATSEGGGRGGQETQYF. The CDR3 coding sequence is TGTGCCACCAGTGAAGGGGGCGGCAGGGGAGGGCAAGAGACCCAGTACTTC.

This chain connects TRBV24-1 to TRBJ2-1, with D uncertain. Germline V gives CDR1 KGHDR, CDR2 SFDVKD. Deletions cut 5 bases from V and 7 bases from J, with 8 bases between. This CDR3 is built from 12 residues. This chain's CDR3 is CATSVVGNEQFF. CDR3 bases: TGTGCCACCAGTGTCGTAGGGAATGAGCAGTTCTTC.

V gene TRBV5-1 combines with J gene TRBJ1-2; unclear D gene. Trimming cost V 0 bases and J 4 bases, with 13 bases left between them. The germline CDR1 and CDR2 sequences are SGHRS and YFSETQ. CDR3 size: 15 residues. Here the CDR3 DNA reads TGCGCCAGCAGCTTGGCCGGCCGGGAGGTCTATGGCTACACCTTC. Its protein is CASSLAGREVYGYTF.

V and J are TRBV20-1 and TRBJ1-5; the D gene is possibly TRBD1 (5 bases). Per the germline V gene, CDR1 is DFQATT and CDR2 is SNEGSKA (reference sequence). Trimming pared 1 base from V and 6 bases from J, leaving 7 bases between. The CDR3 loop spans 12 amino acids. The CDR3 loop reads CSARVGGQPQHF. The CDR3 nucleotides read TGCAGTGCTAGAGTGGGGGGTCAGCCCCAGCATTTT.

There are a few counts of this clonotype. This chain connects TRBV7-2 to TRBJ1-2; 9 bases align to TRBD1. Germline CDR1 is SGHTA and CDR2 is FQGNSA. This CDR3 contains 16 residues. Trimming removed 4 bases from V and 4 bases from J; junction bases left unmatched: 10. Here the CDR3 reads CASSSGGTGRSYGYTF. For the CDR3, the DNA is TGTGCCAGCAGCTCCGGAGGGACAGGGCGTTCCTATGGCTACACCTTC.

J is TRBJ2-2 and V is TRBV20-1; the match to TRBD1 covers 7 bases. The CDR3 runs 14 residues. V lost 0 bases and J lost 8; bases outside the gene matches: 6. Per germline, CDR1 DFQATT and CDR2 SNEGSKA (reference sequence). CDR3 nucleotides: TGCAGTGCTAGAGAGATAGGGGGCAAAGGGGAGCTGTTTTTT. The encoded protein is CSAREIGGKGELFF.

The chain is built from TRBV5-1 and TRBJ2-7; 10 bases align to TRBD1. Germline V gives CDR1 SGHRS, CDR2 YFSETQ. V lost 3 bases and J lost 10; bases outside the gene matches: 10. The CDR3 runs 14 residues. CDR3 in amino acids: CASSSGQGQFDQYF. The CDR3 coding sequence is TGCGCCAGCAGCTCGGGACAGGGGCAATTCGATCAGTACTTC. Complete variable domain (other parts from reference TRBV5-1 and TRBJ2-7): KAGVTQTPRYLIKTRGQQVTLSCSPISGHRSVSWYQQTPGQGLQFLFEYFSETQRNKGNFPGRFSGRQFSNSRSEMNVSTLELGDSALYLCASSSGQGQFDQYFGPGTRLTVT.